In this sample, the clone carrying this TCR beta chain turned up a few times. The entry originates in a study of cytomegalovirus exposure and HLA in healthy donors. The trim removed 4 bases at V and 7 bases at J, leaving 12 bases unmatched. From germline, CDR1 is SGHRS and CDR2 YFSETQ. CDR3 length: 16 amino acids. PCR was performed using 60 Vbeta and 13 Jbeta primers. Assay used: immunoSEQ multiplex PCR; TCRdb lists only in-frame clones, some missing. The table lists over 90,000 clones, roughly three fifths of them singletons. The sequenced sample was PBMCs. The clonotype was recovered from a human donor in good health. The chain couples TRBV5-1 to TRBJ2-7, with 12 bases fitting TRBD2. CDR3 sequence reads: CASSRLAGGGGYEQYF. The CDR3 DNA reads TGCGCCAGCAGCCGTCTAGCGGGAGGGGGGGGTTATGAGCAGTACTTC.